The 17 T cell receptor beta chains presented below share a single source sample, sequenced in a study of human T cells and chemical hapten exposure. One entry per CDR3 protein results from TCRdb running MiXCR on the RACE reads. The sample shows tens of thousands of distinct CDR3 sequences, around a tenth of them seen only once. The time point denotes: patch test 2, 6 weeks after DPC sensitization. Stated treatment: therapeutic diphenylcyclopropenone sensitization with weekly scalp DPC. The sample consisted of whole blood, taken in connection with sensitization to the hapten diphenylcyclopropenone (DPC). These receptors originate from a woman aged 50 to 60 with alopecia areata. Some clones in this sample may be carry-over from other donors' samples.

This CDR3 is CSVEDRGQRTEAFF. CDR3 sequence (DNA): TGCAGCGTTGAGGACAGGGGCCAAAGAACTGAAGCTTTCTTT. V gene TRBV29-1 combines with J gene TRBJ1-1; 9 bases agree with TRBD1. J gave up 5 bases and V 3 bases, and 7 bases lay outside the gene matches. The CDR3 has 14 amino acids. Germline values: CDR1 SQVTM, CDR2 ANQGSEA.

The chain has TRBV6-2 or TRBV6-3 and TRBJ2-7, with no clear D. Germline loops: CDR1 MNHEY, CDR2 SVGEGT. The CDR3 has 11 residues. V was trimmed by 5 bases and J by 3 bases, leaving 5 bases between them. The CDR3 loop reads CASSHLYEQYF. CDR3 DNA sequence: TGTGCCAGCAGTCATCTCTACGAGCAGTACTTC.

This clonotype was found many times. The chain is built from TRBV5-1 and TRBJ2-3, with D uncertain. V was clipped by 0 bases and J by 4 bases, with 9 bases between them. Germline values: CDR1 SGHRS, CDR2 YFSETQ. This CDR3 comprises 14 residues. This CDR3 is CASSLEAYPDTQYF. In DNA form, the CDR3 reads TGCGCCAGCAGCTTGGAGGCATACCCAGATACGCAGTATTTT.

This clonotype was picked up many times. V and J are TRBV10-3 and TRBJ2-7; D unresolved. CDR1 and CDR2 from the germline V gene are ENHRY and SYGVKD. CDR3 length: 13 residues. V lost 3 bases to trimming and J lost 1 base, with 7 bases between them. The CDR3 DNA reads TGTGCCATCAGTGACCTGAGGTCCTACGAGCAGTACTTC. Translating gives CAISDLRSYEQYF.

This chain connects TRBV29-1 to TRBJ2-5; TRBD2 agrees at 8 bases. This CDR3 contains 13 residues. The trim removed 4 bases at V and 1 base at J, leaving 2 bases unmatched. Germline V gives CDR1 SQVTM, CDR2 ANQGSEA. CDR3 protein: CSVGAGGQETQYF. The CDR3 DNA is TGCAGCGTTGGGGCGGGAGGCCAAGAGACCCAGTACTTC.

This clonotype came up many times. V is TRBV20-1 and J is TRBJ2-7, with 7 bases matching TRBD1. Germline CDR1 and CDR2: DFQATT and SNEGSKA (reference sequence). Trimming took 0 bases from V and 0 from J; bases not matched to a gene: 5. This CDR3 contains 15 residues. CDR3: CSAREGAGGSYEQYF. The CDR3 DNA reads as TGCAGTGCTAGAGAAGGGGCAGGGGGCTCCTACGAGCAGTACTTC.

There are many counts of this clonotype. This chain connects TRBV2 to TRBJ1-6; D gene uncertain. Germline V gene lookup returns CDR1 SNHLY and CDR2 FYNNEI. This CDR3 spans 14 amino acids. The ends were cut back, 8 bases at V and 4 bases at J, with 12 bases in the middle. CDR3 protein: CASLTGSYNSPLHF. As DNA, the CDR3 is TGTGCCAGCTTAACGGGGAGTTATAATTCACCCCTCCACTTT.

This clonotype was detected only a few times. The chain links TRBV5-4 to TRBJ1-2; D is undetermined. V was cut by 0 bases and J by 4 bases, with 4 bases left in between. The CDR3 loop spans 12 amino acids. Germline assignment: CDR1 SGHNT and CDR2 YYREEE (reference sequence). CDR3 in DNA: TGTGCCAGCAGCTTGGACGGCTATGGCTACACCTTC. It specifies CASSLDGYGYTF.

The CDR3 DNA reads as TGTGCCAGCAGCTTAGCTCAGGGGCGCAATACGCAGTATTTT. This gives the protein CASSLAQGRNTQYF. The chain joins TRBV7-9 to TRBJ2-3, with D possibly being TRBD1 (6 bases). Germline lookup yields CDR1 SEHNR and CDR2 FQNEAQ (reference sequence). The V end was cut by 0 bases, the J end by 7 bases, with 11 bases between. The CDR3 extends over 14 amino acids.

This clonotype was observed at least ten times. V usage is TRBV11-2 and J usage is TRBJ1-5; D gene unclear. V was cut by 0 bases and J by 3 bases, with 9 bases left in between. Germline lookup yields CDR1 SGHAT and CDR2 FQNNGV. This CDR3 spans 15 amino acids. The CDR3 bases are TGTGCCAGCAGCTTAGATGGGTTAGCCAATCAGCCCCAGCATTTT. This encodes CASSLDGLANQPQHF.

This clonotype was counted a few times. This chain connects TRBV2 to TRBJ2-7; no reliable D call. The V and J ends lost 10 bases and 7 bases respectively, with 5 bases between them. Germline CDR1 reads SNHLY; CDR2 reads FYNNEI. This CDR3 is 8 amino acids long. CDR3 residues: CAIGEQYF. CDR3 DNA sequence: TGTGCCATCGGGGAGCAGTACTTC. Based on the CDR3 plus reference TRBV2 and TRBJ2-7, the full variable domain is EPEVTQTPSHQVTQMGQEVILRCVPISNHLYFYWYRQILGQKVEFLVSFYNNEISEKSEIFDDQFSVERPDGSNFTLKIRSTKLEDSAMYFCAIGEQYFGPGTRLTVT.

To note about this clonotype: At one end, the junction sequence differs from germline, possibly due to a read error. V and J are TRBV7-2 and TRBJ2-7, with D hard to call. Per the germline V gene, CDR1 is SGHTA and CDR2 is FQGNSA. The CDR3 is made up of 11 amino acids. The CDR3 coding sequence is TGTGCCAGCAGCTTAGTTGAGCTAACGTCCTTC. Translating gives CASSLVELTSF. The full variable domain, in which reference TRBV7-2 and TRBJ2-7 provide the parts outside the CDR3, is GAGVSQSPSNKVTEKGKDVELRCDPISGHTALYWYRQSLGQGLEFLIYFQGNSAPDKSGLPSDRFSAERTGGSVSTLTIQRTQQEDSAVYLCASSLVELTSFGPGTRLTVT.

This clonotype was detected many times. The V gene is TRBV5-1, the J gene TRBJ2-5, with a weak D call TRBD2 (5 bases). Germline values: CDR1 SGHRS, CDR2 YFSETQ. The V end was cut by 1 base, the J end by 1 base, with 8 bases between. This CDR3 has 14 amino acids. DNA for the CDR3: TGCGCCAGCAGCTTGTTGGAGGCCCAAGAGACCCAGTACTTC. Protein product: CASSLLEAQETQYF.

This clonotype appeared many times. The chain is built from TRBV3-1 and TRBJ1-2; D is undetermined. The CDR3 totals 15 residues. Trimming took 3 bases from V and 8 from J, leaving 19 bases between them. Germline V CDR1 and CDR2: LGHDT, YNNKEL (reference sequence). CDR3 nucleotide sequence: TGTGCCAGCAGCCAGGTCGCCGGCCGCCCGTTAGGCTACACCTTC. Protein sequence: CASSQVAGRPLGYTF.

In its sample, this clonotype was seen many times. The chain combines TRBV11-1 with TRBJ1-6, with D unresolved. The length of the CDR3 is 13 residues. V lost 2 bases, J lost 7 bases, and 6 bases lay in between. CDR1 is SGHAT and CDR2 is FQDESV in the germline V gene (reference sequence). The CDR3 here is CASSLISNSPLHF. The DNA of the CDR3 is TGTGCCAGCAGCTTAATCAGCAATTCACCCCTCCACTTT.

This clonotype was detected only a few times. This chain joins TRBV20-1 and TRBJ2-7; TRBD2 might be the D (6 bases). The CDR3 is made up of 16 amino acids. The germline CDR1 and CDR2 sequences are DFQATT and SNEGSKA (reference sequence). Trimming shortened V by 3 bases and J by 2 bases, and 20 bases separated the two germline ends. The CDR3 bases are TGCAGTGCTAGGTACAGTGCCGCGGGACGAACCTACGAGCAGTACTTC. Amino acid sequence: CSARYSAAGRTYEQYF.

The chain uses TRBV9 and TRBJ1-1; D is uncertain. Looked up from germline, CDR1 is SGDLS and CDR2 is YYNGEE. The CDR3 covers 17 residues. Deletions cut 4 bases from V and 0 bases from J, with 19 bases between. CDR3 loop: CASSTDPFGRVNTEAFF. The CDR3 DNA is TGTGCCAGCAGCACAGACCCTTTCGGACGGGTGAACACTGAAGCTTTCTTT. The full variable domain, rest sourced from reference TRBV9 and TRBJ1-1, is DSGVTQTPKHLITATGQRVTLRCSPRSGDLSVYWYQQSLDQGLQFLIQYYNGEERAKGNILERFSAQQFPDLHSELNLSSLELGDSALYFCASSTDPFGRVNTEAFFGQGTRLTVV.